This T cell receptor (beta chain) is drawn from a study of T cell responses to AZD1222 COVID-19 vaccine (dated by TCRdb to the early 2020s). About the investigation overall: AZD1222 recipients whose second dose came at about 4 weeks and those whose second dose came at about 12 weeks were combined into one group, since spike-specific TCR depth and breadth did not differ between the two schedules. A total of 233 trial participants underwent TCR sequencing, of whom about 210 had received two doses of AZD1222 and about 25 had received two doses of the MenACWY control vaccine. Trial participants were enrolled into age subgroups of 18-55, 56-69 and 70-plus years, which contained approximately 150, 30 and 60 TCR-sequenced participants, respectively.

In regard to this clone: Its antigen target is currently unknown. Per-base qualities were not stored, and no clone one base away is much larger.

The CDR3 regions of human TCRbeta chains were analyzed by immunosequencing. On the study's bioinformatics: TCRs in the repertoires were matched against a reference library of SARS-CoV-2-specific TCRs that had been generated with the MIRA antigen-specificity platform. Breadth was defined as the fraction of unique TCRs that were SARS-CoV-2-associated, and depth was defined as the fraction of total T cells that were SARS-CoV-2-associated. Using the MIRA data, each spike-specific TCR was mapped to the spike region that the TCR reacts to and placed in a CD4 or CD8 class. Log10-transformed breadth and depth values were compared by one-way ANOVA with Sidak's multiple comparisons tests. TCRdb carries this immuneACCESS record with in-frame sequences only. Its versions omit some clonotypes, under half of them owing to an unresolved V gene in the studies checked, with the rest unexplained. V and J calls plus clone size are reproduced from that table; the DNA served to infer D and trimming. This sample gives 60,000 to 85,000 clones in total; around 85% of them show up just once. 20% of the sample goes to the ten largest clones.

The time point label here, explained by the study, means: baseline before first vaccination. Vaccinee samples came from UK trials COV001 and COV002, including a single-blind randomized controlled phase 2/3 trial of AZD1222 (ChAdOx1 nCoV-19) in healthy adults. For TCRbeta chain sequencing, PBMC samples from trial participants were taken at day 0 and at day 28 after the second dose. Overall study results and their limits: After two AZD1222 doses, both the breadth and the depth of spike-specific TCRs were significantly higher than at day 0 and than in MenACWY recipients. In the small 56-69-year group, the increase in depth fell short of significance, most likely because of low power. Because no samples from the day 14 peak response were available, repertoires could be characterized only after the peak T cell response. Most participants were white British and females outnumbered males, and the authors suggested that clonal diversity may have been underestimated. Conclusions about previously exposed vaccinees are limited, since just 5 or 6 AZD1222 recipients were seropositive for SARS-CoV-2 at baseline. The whole spike protein was spanned by vaccine-associated CD4 TCRs, and dominant responses were seen in regions 160-218 and 743-854. Reportedly, close to half of the unique spike-specific TCRs recognized epitopes lying outside the regions that are mutated in the B.1.351 and B.1.1.7 variants.

The TCR comes from an adult in good health. Source: peripheral blood, taken on day 0 of AZD1222 vaccination.

The sequenced DNA: TGCGCCAGCAGCTACGGGACAGGGGGTGAAAAACTGTTTTTT. This gives the protein CASSYGTGGEKLFF. The rearranged chain carries TRBV5-1 and TRBJ1-4; 11 bases in the junction line up with TRBD1. V ends up 3 bases short and J 7 bases short, with an unmatched junction base count of 2. The cysteine opens and the phenylalanine closes a CDR3 of 14 amino acids. Solely the CDR3 DNA is kept, with 42 bases framed from the first base. CDR1 is given as SGHRS and CDR2 as YFSETQ, both from the germline V gene.